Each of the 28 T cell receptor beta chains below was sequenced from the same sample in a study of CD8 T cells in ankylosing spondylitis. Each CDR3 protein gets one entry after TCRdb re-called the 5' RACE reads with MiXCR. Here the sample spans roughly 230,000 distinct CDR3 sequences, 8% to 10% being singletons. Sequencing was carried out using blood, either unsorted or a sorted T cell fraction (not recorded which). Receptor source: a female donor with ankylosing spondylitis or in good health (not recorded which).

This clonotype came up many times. In DNA form, the CDR3 reads TGCAGTGCTCCCGGGAGGGCCTGGGGGAATGAGCAGTTCTTC. It specifies CSAPGRAWGNEQFF. The chain has TRBV20-1 and TRBJ2-1, with TRBD2 matching over 8 bases. Trimming removed 5 bases from V and 7 bases from J; junction bases left unmatched: 10. This CDR3 is built from 14 residues. CDR1 and CDR2 (germline): DFQATT, SNEGSKA (reference sequence).

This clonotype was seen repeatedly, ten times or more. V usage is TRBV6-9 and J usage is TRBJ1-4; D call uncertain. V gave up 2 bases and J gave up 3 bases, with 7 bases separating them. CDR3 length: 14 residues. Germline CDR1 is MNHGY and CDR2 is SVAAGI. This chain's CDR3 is CASSYTVPNEKLFF. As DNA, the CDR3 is TGTGCCAGCAGTTATACCGTTCCTAATGAAAAACTGTTTTTT.

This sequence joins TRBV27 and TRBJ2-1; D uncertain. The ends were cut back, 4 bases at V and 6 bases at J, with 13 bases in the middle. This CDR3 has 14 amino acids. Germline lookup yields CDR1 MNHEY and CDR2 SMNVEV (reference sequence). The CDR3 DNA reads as TGTGCCAGCAGTTCAATGGGTGCATCCAATGAGCAGTTCTTC. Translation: CASSSMGASNEQFF.

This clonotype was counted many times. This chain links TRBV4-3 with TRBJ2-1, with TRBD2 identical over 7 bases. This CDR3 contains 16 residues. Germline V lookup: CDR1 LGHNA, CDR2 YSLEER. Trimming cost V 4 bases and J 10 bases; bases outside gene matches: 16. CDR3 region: CASSPLSGREYSEQFF. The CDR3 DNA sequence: TGCGCCAGCAGCCCCTTGTCGGGGCGGGAGTACTCAGAGCAGTTCTTC.

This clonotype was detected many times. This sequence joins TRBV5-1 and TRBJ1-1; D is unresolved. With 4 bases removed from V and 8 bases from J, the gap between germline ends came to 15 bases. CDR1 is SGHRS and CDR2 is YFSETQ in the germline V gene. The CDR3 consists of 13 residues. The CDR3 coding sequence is TGCGCCAGCAGCCGGCCCGGTGGGGAGGAAGCTTTCTTT. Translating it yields CASSRPGGEEAFF.

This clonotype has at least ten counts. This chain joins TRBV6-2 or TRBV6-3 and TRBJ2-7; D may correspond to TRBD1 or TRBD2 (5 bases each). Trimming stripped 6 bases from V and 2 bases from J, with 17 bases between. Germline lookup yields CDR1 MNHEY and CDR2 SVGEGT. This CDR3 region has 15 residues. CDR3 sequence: CASRSVGDPTYEQYF. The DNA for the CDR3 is TGTGCCAGCAGGTCGGTGGGGGACCCGACCTACGAGCAGTACTTC.

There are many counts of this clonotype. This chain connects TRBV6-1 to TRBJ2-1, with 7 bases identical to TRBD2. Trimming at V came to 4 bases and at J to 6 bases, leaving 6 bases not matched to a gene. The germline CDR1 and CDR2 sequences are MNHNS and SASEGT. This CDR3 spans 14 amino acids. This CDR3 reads CASSGGRRVNEQFF. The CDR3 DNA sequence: TGTGCCAGCAGTGGCGGGAGAAGGGTCAATGAGCAGTTCTTC.

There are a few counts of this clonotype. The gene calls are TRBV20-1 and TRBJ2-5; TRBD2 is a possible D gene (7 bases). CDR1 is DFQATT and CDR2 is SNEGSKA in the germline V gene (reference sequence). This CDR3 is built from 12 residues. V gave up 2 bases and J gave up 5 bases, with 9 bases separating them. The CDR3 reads CSARRGAETQYF. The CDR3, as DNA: TGCAGTGCTAGACGGGGGGCGGAGACCCAGTACTTC.

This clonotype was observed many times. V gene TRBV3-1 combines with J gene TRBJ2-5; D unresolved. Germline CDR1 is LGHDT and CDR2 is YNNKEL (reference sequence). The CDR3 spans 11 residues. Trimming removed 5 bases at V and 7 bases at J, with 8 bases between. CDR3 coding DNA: TGTGCCAGCAGCTCCCCCGGGACCCAGTACTTC. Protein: CASSSPGTQYF.

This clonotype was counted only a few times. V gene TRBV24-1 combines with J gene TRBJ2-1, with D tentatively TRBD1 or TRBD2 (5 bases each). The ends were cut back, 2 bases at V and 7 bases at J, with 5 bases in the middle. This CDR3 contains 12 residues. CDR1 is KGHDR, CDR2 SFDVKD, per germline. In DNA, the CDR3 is TGTGCCACCAGTGATTGGGGGAATGAGCAGTTCTTC. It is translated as CATSDWGNEQFF.

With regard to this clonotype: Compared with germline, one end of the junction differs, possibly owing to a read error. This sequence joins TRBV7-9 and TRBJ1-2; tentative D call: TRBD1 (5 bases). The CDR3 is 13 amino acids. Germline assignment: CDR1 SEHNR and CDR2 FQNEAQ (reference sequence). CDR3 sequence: CASTESGSYDYTF. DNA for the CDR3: TGTGCCAGCACCGAATCAGGGTCCTATGACTACACCTTC.

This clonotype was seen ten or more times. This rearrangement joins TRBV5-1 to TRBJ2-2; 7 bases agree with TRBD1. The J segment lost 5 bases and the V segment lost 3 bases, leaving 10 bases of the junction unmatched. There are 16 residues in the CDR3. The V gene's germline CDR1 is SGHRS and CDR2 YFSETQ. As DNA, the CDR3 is TGCGCCAGCAGCTACCATGGGACAGTCCCGACCGGGGAGCTGTTTTTT. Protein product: CASSYHGTVPTGELFF.

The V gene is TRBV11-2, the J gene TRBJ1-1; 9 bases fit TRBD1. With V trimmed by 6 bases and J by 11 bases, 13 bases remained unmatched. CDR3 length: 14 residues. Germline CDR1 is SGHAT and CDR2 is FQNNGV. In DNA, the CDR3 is TGTGCCAGCAGGGCGGGACAGGGAAGGGTTGTGGCTTTCTTT. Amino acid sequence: CASRAGQGRVVAFF. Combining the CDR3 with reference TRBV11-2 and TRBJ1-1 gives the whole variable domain EAGVAQSPRYKIIEKRQSVAFWCNPISGHATLYWYQQILGQGPKLLIQFQNNGVVDDSQLPKDRFSAERLKGVDSTLKIQPAKLEDSAVYLCASRAGQGRVVAFFGQGTRLTVV.

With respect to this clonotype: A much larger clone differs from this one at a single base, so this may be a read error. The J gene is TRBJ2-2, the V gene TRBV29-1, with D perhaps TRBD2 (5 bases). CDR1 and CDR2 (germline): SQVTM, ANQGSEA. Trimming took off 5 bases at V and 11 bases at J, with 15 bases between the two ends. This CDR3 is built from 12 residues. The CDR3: CSVRTSGRELFF. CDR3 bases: TGCAGCGTTAGGACTTCGGGCCGCGAGCTGTTTTTT.

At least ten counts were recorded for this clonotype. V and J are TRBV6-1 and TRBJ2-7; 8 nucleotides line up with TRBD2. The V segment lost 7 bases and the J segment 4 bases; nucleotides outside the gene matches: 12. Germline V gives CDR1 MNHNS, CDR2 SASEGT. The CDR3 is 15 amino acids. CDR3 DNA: TGTGCCAGCAAGCGGGGGCGGGAGAGGGGATACGAGCAGTACTTC. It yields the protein CASKRGRERGYEQYF.

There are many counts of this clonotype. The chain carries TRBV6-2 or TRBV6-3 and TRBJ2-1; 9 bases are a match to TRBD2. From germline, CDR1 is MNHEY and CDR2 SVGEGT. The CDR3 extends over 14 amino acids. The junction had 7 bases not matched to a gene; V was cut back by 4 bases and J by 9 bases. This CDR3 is CASSFPGLAGEQFF. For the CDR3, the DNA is TGTGCCAGCAGTTTCCCGGGACTAGCAGGTGAGCAGTTCTTC.

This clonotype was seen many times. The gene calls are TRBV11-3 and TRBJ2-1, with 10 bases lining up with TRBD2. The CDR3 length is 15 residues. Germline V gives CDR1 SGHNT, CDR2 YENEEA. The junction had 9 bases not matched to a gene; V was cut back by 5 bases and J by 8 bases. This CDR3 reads CASSVGILAGYEQFF. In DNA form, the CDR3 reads TGTGCCAGCAGCGTAGGGATACTAGCGGGGTATGAGCAGTTCTTC.

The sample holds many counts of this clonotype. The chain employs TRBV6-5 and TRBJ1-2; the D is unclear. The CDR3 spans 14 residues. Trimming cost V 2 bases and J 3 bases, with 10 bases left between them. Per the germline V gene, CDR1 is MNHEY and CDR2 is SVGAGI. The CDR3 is CASSYAGRHYGYTF. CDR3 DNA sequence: TGTGCCAGCAGTTACGCGGGGAGGCACTATGGCTACACCTTC.

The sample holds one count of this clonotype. CDR3 sequence (DNA): TGCAGTGCTAGGCCCCTAGCGGAAGAGACCCAGTACTTC. Translated: CSARPLAEETQYF. This chain uses TRBV20-1 with TRBJ2-5; TRBD2 agrees at 7 bases. CDR3 size: 13 residues. After removal of 3 bases from V and 3 bases from J, the junction contained 4 bases not matched to a gene. In germline, CDR1 is DFQATT, CDR2 SNEGSKA (reference sequence).

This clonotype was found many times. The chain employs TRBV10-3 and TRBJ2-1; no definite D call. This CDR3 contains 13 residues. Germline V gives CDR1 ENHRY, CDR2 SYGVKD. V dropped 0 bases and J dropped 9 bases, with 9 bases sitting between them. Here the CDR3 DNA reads TGTGCCATCAGTGAGTCCGATGGCGTTGAGCAGTTCTTC. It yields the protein CAISESDGVEQFF.

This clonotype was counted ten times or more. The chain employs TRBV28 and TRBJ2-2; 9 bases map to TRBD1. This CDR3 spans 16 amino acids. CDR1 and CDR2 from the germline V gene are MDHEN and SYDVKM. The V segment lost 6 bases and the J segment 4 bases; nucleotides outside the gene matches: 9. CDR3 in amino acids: CASRLQGGQGTGELFF. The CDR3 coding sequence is TGTGCCAGCAGACTACAAGGGGGACAGGGCACCGGGGAGCTGTTTTTT.

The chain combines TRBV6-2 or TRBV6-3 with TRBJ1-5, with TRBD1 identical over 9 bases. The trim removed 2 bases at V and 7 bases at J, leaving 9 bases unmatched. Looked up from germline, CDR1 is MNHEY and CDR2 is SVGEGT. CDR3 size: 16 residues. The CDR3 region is CASSYGPTGGGQPQHF. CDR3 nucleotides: TGTGCCAGCAGTTACGGACCGACAGGGGGAGGGCAGCCCCAGCATTTT.

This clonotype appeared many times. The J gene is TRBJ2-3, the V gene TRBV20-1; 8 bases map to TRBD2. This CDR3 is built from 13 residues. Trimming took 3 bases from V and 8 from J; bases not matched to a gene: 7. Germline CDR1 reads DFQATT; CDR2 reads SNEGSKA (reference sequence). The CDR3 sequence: CSARGSGRGTQYF. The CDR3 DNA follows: TGCAGTGCTAGGGGAAGCGGGAGAGGTACGCAGTATTTT.

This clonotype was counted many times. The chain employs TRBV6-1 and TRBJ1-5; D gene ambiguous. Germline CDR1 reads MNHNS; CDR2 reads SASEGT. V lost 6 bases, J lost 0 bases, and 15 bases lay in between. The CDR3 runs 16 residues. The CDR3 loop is CASSPEGYLSNQPQHF. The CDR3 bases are TGTGCCAGCAGCCCTGAGGGTTACCTTAGCAATCAGCCCCAGCATTTT.

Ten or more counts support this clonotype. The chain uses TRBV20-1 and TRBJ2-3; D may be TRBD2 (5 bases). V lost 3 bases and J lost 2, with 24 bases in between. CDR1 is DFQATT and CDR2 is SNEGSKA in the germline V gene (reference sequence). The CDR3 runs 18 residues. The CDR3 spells CSASQMGGSSAHTDTQYF. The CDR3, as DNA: TGCAGTGCTAGTCAAATGGGCGGTAGTAGCGCCCACACAGATACGCAGTATTTT.

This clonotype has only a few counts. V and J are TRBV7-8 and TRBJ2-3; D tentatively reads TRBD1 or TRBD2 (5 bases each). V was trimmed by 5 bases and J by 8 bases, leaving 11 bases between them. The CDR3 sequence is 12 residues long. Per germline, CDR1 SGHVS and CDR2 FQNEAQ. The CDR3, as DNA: TGTGCCAGCAGCCCCCCGGGGCCTACGCAGTATTTT. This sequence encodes CASSPPGPTQYF. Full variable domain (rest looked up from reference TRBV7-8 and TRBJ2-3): GAGVSQSPRYKVAKRGQDVALRCDPISGHVSLFWYQQALGQGPEFLTYFQNEAQLDKSGLPSDRFFAERPEGSVSTLKIQRTQQEDSAVYLCASSPPGPTQYFGPGTRLTVL.

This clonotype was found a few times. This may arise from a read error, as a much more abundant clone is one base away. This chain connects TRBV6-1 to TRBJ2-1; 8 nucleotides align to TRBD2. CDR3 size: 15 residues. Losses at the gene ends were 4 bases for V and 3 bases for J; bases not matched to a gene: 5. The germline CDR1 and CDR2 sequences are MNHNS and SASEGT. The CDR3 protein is CASSASGSRYNEQFF. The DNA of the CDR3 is TGTGCCAGCAGTGCCAGCGGGAGTCGCTACAATGAGCAGTTCTTC.

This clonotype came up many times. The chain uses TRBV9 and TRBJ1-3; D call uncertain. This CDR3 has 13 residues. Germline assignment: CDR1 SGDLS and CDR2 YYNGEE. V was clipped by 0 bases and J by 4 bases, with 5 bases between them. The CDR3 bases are TGTGCCAGCAGCGTAGACTCGGGAAACACCATATATTTT. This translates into CASSVDSGNTIYF. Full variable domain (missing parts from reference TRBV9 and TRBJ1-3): DSGVTQTPKHLITATGQRVTLRCSPRSGDLSVYWYQQSLDQGLQFLIQYYNGEERAKGNILERFSAQQFPDLHSELNLSSLELGDSALYFCASSVDSGNTIYFGEGSWLTVV.